This TCR beta chain emerged from a study of cytomegalovirus exposure and HLA in healthy donors. The primer mix had 60 Vbeta and 13 Jbeta primers. Some clones are missing from TCRdb's copy, which holds only in-frame ones; the method was immunoSEQ multiplex PCR. The sample records some 62,000 clones, approximately 87% being singletons. Trimming removed 2 bases at V and 2 bases at J, with 9 bases between. The CDR3 runs 13 residues. Germline CDR1 and CDR2: SQVTM and ANQGSEA. This clone showed up just a few times. Sample: PBMCs. The receptor's source is a man aged 18 to 30 in good health and CMV-seronegative. The chain couples TRBV29-1 to TRBJ1-2, with a tentative D call TRBD1 (6 bases). CDR3 sequence: CSVEQGFNYGYTF. DNA of the CDR3: TGCAGCGTTGAACAGGGGTTCAACTATGGCTACACCTTC.